This TCR beta chain was profiled in a study of blood T cell repertoires in COVID-19. Generated by immunoSEQ multiplex PCR, the TCRdb table keeps only in-frame clones and is missing some. This repertoire shows around 140,000 clones, around 89% found once; its top ten account for 28%. The sequence was obtained from a human donor in a cohort sampled during active COVID-19. The sample was peripheral blood.

CDR3 loop: CASSPDSGGRTDTQYF. CDR3 nucleotides: TGTGCCAGCAGCCCTGATAGCGGGGGGCGCACAGATACGCAGTATTTT. This chain uses TRBV9 with TRBJ2-3; 10 bases are shared with TRBD2. V trimming: 4 bases; J trimming: 1 base; junction bases outside the gene matches: 6. This CDR3 has 16 amino acids. Germline V gene lookup returns CDR1 SGDLS and CDR2 YYNGEE. The variable domain in full, with the rest retrieved from reference TRBV9 and TRBJ2-3, is DSGVTQTPKHLITATGQRVTLRCSPRSGDLSVYWYQQSLDQGLQFLIQYYNGEERAKGNILERFSAQQFPDLHSELNLSSLELGDSALYFCASSPDSGGRTDTQYFGPGTRLTVL.